Shown below are 13 T cell receptor beta chains from a single sample sequenced in a study of T cell responses to AZD1222 COVID-19 vaccine. Some clones are missing from TCRdb's copy, which holds only in-frame ones; the method was immunoSEQ multiplex PCR. The data show under 130,000 clones, with about 92% seen just once and roughly 1.2% held by the top ten. This specimen was peripheral blood, taken on day 0 of AZD1222 vaccination. These receptors were collected from an adult in good health.

This sequence joins TRBV6-5 and TRBJ1-3; D remains unclear. The CDR3 totals 15 residues. Trimming pared 4 bases from V and 0 bases from J, leaving 10 bases between. Per germline, CDR1 MNHEY and CDR2 SVGAGI. The CDR3 region has the DNA TGTGCCAGCAGTTCCCTTTCCGGCTCTGGAAACACCATATATTTT. Translation: CASSSLSGSGNTIYF.

V usage is TRBV4-2 and J usage is TRBJ2-3; D gene uncertain. V lost 1 base and J lost 3, with 8 bases in between. The CDR3 has 14 amino acids. Germline lookup yields CDR1 LGHNA and CDR2 YNFKEQ. The CDR3 here is CASSQVIATDTQYF. CDR3 DNA: TGTGCCAGCAGCCAAGTAATAGCAACAGATACGCAGTATTTT.

The chain employs TRBV11-3 and TRBJ1-1; tentative D call: TRBD1 (5 bases). The germline V and J ends were trimmed by 5 bases and 3 bases, with 16 bases remaining between them. The CDR3 has 15 amino acids. The V gene's germline CDR1 is SGHNT and CDR2 YENEEA. The DNA of the CDR3 is TGTGCCAGCAGCCCAAGGGGACTTAGGGACACTGAAGCTTTCTTT. Its protein product is CASSPRGLRDTEAFF. The complete variable domain, with remaining parts taken from reference TRBV11-3 and TRBJ1-1, reads EAGVVQSPRYKIIEKKQPVAFWCNPISGHNTLYWYLQNLGQGPELLIRYENEEAVDDSQLPKDRFSAERLKGVDSTLKIQPAELGDSAVYLCASSPRGLRDTEAFFGQGTRLTVV.

This sequence joins TRBV7-9 and TRBJ2-2, with D hard to call. CDR3 length: 13 residues. Per germline, CDR1 SEHNR and CDR2 FQNEAQ (reference sequence). Deletions cut 1 base from V and 6 bases from J, with 6 bases between. CDR3 DNA sequence: TGTGCCAGCAGCTTAGATAGGGCCGGGGAGCTGTTTTTT. It specifies CASSLDRAGELFF.

The chain joins TRBV7-2 to TRBJ2-1, with D perhaps matching TRBD1 or TRBD2 (5 bases each). The V end was cut by 5 bases, the J end by 12 bases, with 11 bases between. This CDR3 has 11 residues. Per germline, CDR1 SGHTA and CDR2 FQGNSA. CDR3 loop: CASSNSGAQFF. CDR3 bases: TGTGCCAGCAGCAATTCCGGGGCGCAGTTCTTC.

The rearrangement links TRBV6-5 to TRBJ2-1; D is undetermined. The germline V and J ends were trimmed by 8 bases and 1 base, with 9 bases remaining between them. The CDR3 totals 13 residues. Germline V gene lookup returns CDR1 MNHEY and CDR2 SVGAGI. Written as DNA, the CDR3 is TGTGCCAGCGGGCAAGCATCCTACAATGAGCAGTTCTTC. This sequence encodes CASGQASYNEQFF.

The rearrangement joins TRBV2 to TRBJ1-5; TRBD1 agrees at 8 bases. The germline V gene encodes CDR1 SNHLY and CDR2 FYNNEI. This CDR3 has 16 amino acids. Losses at the gene ends were 4 bases for V and 4 bases for J; bases not matched to a gene: 9. For the CDR3, the DNA is TGTGCCAGCAGTGCCCCACAGGGGGGAAGAAATCAGCCCCAGCATTTT. The encoded protein is CASSAPQGGRNQPQHF.

The genes are TRBV28 and TRBJ1-2; D might be TRBD1 (6 bases). CDR3 length: 15 amino acids. With 1 base removed from V and 4 bases from J, the gap between germline ends came to 13 bases. Per germline, CDR1 MDHEN and CDR2 SYDVKM. DNA of the CDR3: TGTGCCAGCAGTTTATCAGGGGCGCGGGGCTATGGCTACACCTTC. This codes for CASSLSGARGYGYTF.

The chain joins TRBV18 to TRBJ2-2; 7 nucleotides line up with TRBD1. The CDR3 has 15 amino acids. Germline-derived CDR1 and CDR2 are KGHSH and LQKENI. The junction had 2 bases not matched to a gene; V was cut back by 1 base and J by 3 bases. For the CDR3, the DNA is TGTGCCAGCTCACCACGACAGGGACACACCGGGGAGCTGTTTTTT. It translates to CASSPRQGHTGELFF.

V and J are TRBV30 and TRBJ2-2; TRBD1 is a possible D gene (7 bases). Between the trimmed V and J ends, which lost 2 bases and 2 bases, there was a span of 12 bases. The CDR3 runs to 15 residues. CDR1 and CDR2 (germline): GTSNPN, SVGIG (reference sequence). The CDR3 loop is CAWSRQGGNTGELFF. In DNA, the CDR3 is TGTGCCTGGAGTCGACAGGGAGGTAACACCGGGGAGCTGTTTTTT. Full variable domain (missing parts from reference TRBV30 and TRBJ2-2): SQTIHQWPATLVQPVGSPLSLECTVEGTSNPNLYWYRQAAGRGLQLLFYSVGIGQISSEVPQNLSASRPQDRQFILSSKKLLLSDSGFYLCAWSRQGGNTGELFFGEGSRLTVL.

The chain is built from TRBV28 and TRBJ2-7; D is ambiguous. Germline V lookup: CDR1 MDHEN, CDR2 SYDVKM. The CDR3 is made up of 15 amino acids. Trimming took off 6 bases at V and 4 bases at J, with 19 bases between the two ends. For the CDR3, the DNA is TGTGCCAGCAGACCGGGTCACCTAACTTATTACGAGCAGTACTTC. This translates into CASRPGHLTYYEQYF. The entire variable domain, with the rest obtained from reference TRBV28 and TRBJ2-7, is as follows: DVKVTQSSRYLVKRTGEKVFLECVQDMDHENMFWYRQDPGLGLRLIYFSYDVKMKEKGDIPEGYSVSREKKERFSLILESASTNQTSMYLCASRPGHLTYYEQYFGPGTRLTVT.

The CDR3 protein is CASSQDLDRYPQWGEKLFF. As DNA, the CDR3 is TGTGCCAGCAGCCAAGATTTGGACAGATACCCCCAATGGGGAGAAAAACTGTTTTTT. This sequence joins TRBV4-2 and TRBJ1-4; D is possibly TRBD1 (6 bases). Trimming cost V 0 bases and J 8 bases, with 25 bases left between them. Per germline, CDR1 LGHNA and CDR2 YNFKEQ. CDR3 length: 19 amino acids.

V usage is TRBV5-6 and J usage is TRBJ1-2; weak D call: TRBD1 (5 bases). CDR3 length equals 16 residues. The V end was cut by 0 bases, the J end by 4 bases, with 16 bases between. Germline V lookup: CDR1 SGHDT, CDR2 YYEEEE. The CDR3 DNA reads TGTGCCAGCAGCTTGGGGGACGTCCCGGCCGCCTATGGCTACACCTTC. This codes for CASSLGDVPAAYGYTF.